This T cell receptor beta chain was found in a study of T cell repertoires in cytomegalovirus infection. Per the germline V gene, CDR1 is ENHRY and CDR2 is SYGVKD. V shed 3 bases, J shed 5 bases, and the junction held 5 bases outside the gene matches. The CDR3 has 14 amino acids. Via MiXCR, TCRdb re-called the reads, giving one row per CDR3 protein. The sample records around 750,000 distinct CDR3 sequences, approximately 32% being singletons. This clonotype showed up just a few times. Its antigen is undetermined. This chain links TRBV10-3 with TRBJ2-5, with 8 nucleotides matching TRBD2. This clonotype originated in a human donor in good health (CMV status not recorded). Some clones in this sample may be carry-over from other donors' samples. The sample in question was cultured CD8+ T cells from PBMCs, obtained from culture after CMV antigen stimulation. In DNA form, the CDR3 reads TGTGCCATCAGTGACTCCGGGACTAGGGAGACCCAGTACTTC. Its protein product is CAISDSGTRETQYF.